One and the same sample provided the 29 T cell receptor beta chains below, sequenced in a study of T cells after yellow fever vaccination. TCRdb re-called the 5' RACE reads with MiXCR, one entry per CDR3 protein. The table has 300,000 or so distinct CDR3 sequences, 10% to 15% seen once. Source: CD4+ T cells sorted from PBMCs, taken 45 days after the yellow fever booster vaccination. These receptors were taken from a young man who received the YFV17D yellow fever vaccine.

The chain joins TRBV12-3 or TRBV12-4 to TRBJ1-5; 10 nucleotides line up with TRBD1. J lost 2 bases, V lost 6 bases, and 7 bases had no gene match. The CDR3 consists of 16 residues. The CDR3 region has the DNA TGTGCCAGCAGCGAGGCCGGGACAGGGGGCAATCAGCCCCAGCATTTT. Translation: CASSEAGTGGNQPQHF.

The chain is built from TRBV29-1 and TRBJ2-6; D is perhaps TRBD2 (5 bases). Germline lookup yields CDR1 SQVTM and CDR2 ANQGSEA. V was clipped by 1 base and J by 0 bases, with 7 bases between them. The CDR3 has 15 residues. The CDR3 nucleotides are TGCAGCGTTGAAGCTAGCCGCTCTGGGGCCAACGTCCTGACTTTC. It is translated as CSVEASRSGANVLTF.

This clonotype was observed a few times. The chain is built from TRBV4-3 and TRBJ2-3, with 13 bases fitting TRBD2. Per germline, CDR1 LGHNA and CDR2 YSLEER. With 0 bases clipped from V and 6 bases from J, the junction kept 3 bases outside the gene matches. CDR3 length equals 16 residues. The CDR3 region is CASSQELAGGRDTQYF. The CDR3 DNA follows: TGCGCCAGCAGCCAAGAACTAGCGGGAGGGAGGGATACGCAGTATTTT.

This chain links TRBV7-2 with TRBJ2-1; no clear D. V dropped 8 bases and J dropped 7 bases, with 6 bases sitting between them. Germline V lookup: CDR1 SGHTA, CDR2 FQGNSA. The CDR3 length is 10 residues. The DNA for the CDR3 is TGTGCCAGCGGAACGAATGAGCAGTTCTTC. Translation: CASGTNEQFF.

The chain uses TRBV18 and TRBJ1-5; D unresolved. The V and J ends lost 2 bases and 5 bases respectively, with 7 bases between them. Germline CDR1 is KGHSH and CDR2 is LQKENI. CDR3 size: 13 residues. CDR3 sequence reads: CASSPRLDQPQHF. CDR3 nucleotides: TGTGCCAGCTCACCAAGGTTGGATCAGCCCCAGCATTTT. Full variable domain (missing parts from reference TRBV18 and TRBJ1-5): NAGVMQNPRHLVRRRGQEARLRCSPMKGHSHVYWYRQLPEEGLKFMVYLQKENIIDESGMPKERFSAEFPKEGPSILRIQQVVRGDSAAYFCASSPRLDQPQHFGDGTRLSIL.

This clonotype was detected many times. The CDR3 DNA reads as TGTGCCATCAGTGCCTCAACACAGGGGCGTCGGACCGGGGAGCTGTTTTTT. This gives the protein CAISASTQGRRTGELFF. V gene TRBV10-3 combines with J gene TRBJ2-2, with 7 bases that match TRBD1. Trimming removed 4 bases from V and 5 bases from J; junction bases left unmatched: 13. The CDR3 length is 17 residues. From germline, CDR1 is ENHRY and CDR2 SYGVKD.

The CDR3 is CASRTTSGRSGDTQYF. The CDR3 DNA reads TGTGCCAGCAGGACAACTAGCGGGAGATCTGGAGATACGCAGTATTTT. The chain is built from TRBV7-2 and TRBJ2-3; 11 bases are a match to TRBD2. This CDR3 region has 16 residues. The V gene's germline CDR1 is SGHTA and CDR2 FQGNSA. Trimming at V came to 6 bases and at J to 5 bases, leaving 10 bases not matched to a gene.

This clonotype has more than one count but fewer than ten. This chain uses TRBV7-8 with TRBJ2-1; 12 bases agree with TRBD2. The CDR3 has 15 residues. Germline V gene sequence: CDR1 SGHVS, CDR2 FQNEAQ. The ends lost 5 bases at V and 9 bases at J; junction bases unmatched: 8. The CDR3 reads CASSRGTSGRTEQFF. For the CDR3, the DNA is TGTGCCAGCAGCCGAGGGACTAGCGGGCGGACTGAGCAGTTCTTC.

This clonotype was counted a few times. The chain employs TRBV12-3 or TRBV12-4 and TRBJ1-5, with a weak D call TRBD1 (5 bases). Trimming shortened V by 5 bases and J by 10 bases, and 12 bases separated the two germline ends. The CDR3 totals 12 residues. CDR3 sequence (DNA): TGTGCCAGCAGTGTGTCTCAGGGACCCCAGCATTTT. Protein product: CASSVSQGPQHF.

Concerning this clonotype itself: A much larger clone lies a single base off, so this may be a read error. The V gene is TRBV20-1, the J gene TRBJ2-7, with TRBD1 identical over 8 bases. The V gene end was trimmed by 6 bases and the J gene end by 2 bases; junction bases not matched to a gene: 18. Germline CDR1 and CDR2: DFQATT and SNEGSKA (reference sequence). This CDR3 comprises 17 residues. The chain's CDR3 is CSASGGAGSSRTYEQYF. In nucleotides, the CDR3 is TGCAGTGCGTCAGGGGGCGCCGGGAGTAGCAGGACCTACGAGCAGTACTTC.

In this sample, this clonotype turned up a few times. This chain joins TRBV27 and TRBJ2-1; no definite D call. With 3 bases removed from V and 6 bases from J, the gap between germline ends came to 12 bases. CDR1 and CDR2 from the germline V gene are MNHEY and SMNVEV (reference sequence). CDR3 length: 14 residues. This chain's CDR3 is CASSLTGLPNEQFF. The CDR3 DNA is TGTGCCAGCAGTTTGACGGGCCTACCCAATGAGCAGTTCTTC.

This clonotype was picked up a small number of times. CDR3 amino acids: CSAKRSGGTNYGYTF. In DNA form, the CDR3 reads TGCAGTGCTAAAAGATCGGGAGGAACCAACTATGGCTACACCTTC. The V call is TRBV20-1, the J call TRBJ1-2; D gene uncertain. CDR1 is DFQATT, CDR2 SNEGSKA, per germline (reference sequence). Trimming took 4 bases from V and 2 from J, leaving 17 bases between them. The CDR3 has 15 amino acids.

The rearrangement uses TRBV4-3 and TRBJ2-3, with 8 nucleotides matching TRBD2. The CDR3 covers 19 residues. V was pared by 4 bases and J by 5 bases, with 20 bases of the junction left unmatched. The V gene's germline CDR1 is LGHNA and CDR2 YSLEER. Written as DNA, the CDR3 is TGCGCCAGCAGCCCGGGAGGGGGGGCAACCGCCATTCGGGGAGATACGCAGTATTTT. Translation: CASSPGGGATAIRGDTQYF.

In this sample, this clonotype turned up a few times. The chain couples TRBV20-1 to TRBJ2-3; 7 bases map to TRBD2. The CDR3 length is 16 residues. CDR1 and CDR2 (germline): DFQATT, SNEGSKA (reference sequence). Unmatched junction bases numbered 15, after V lost 3 bases and J lost 6 bases. DNA of the CDR3: TGCAGTGCTAGTGCGGCTAGCGGTGCTAGCATTGATACGCAGTATTTT. Its translation: CSASAASGASIDTQYF.

The V call is TRBV7-6, the J call TRBJ2-2; D call uncertain. The CDR3 contains 12 residues. V was clipped by 4 bases and J by 6 bases, with 6 bases between them. Germline CDR1 reads SGHVS; CDR2 reads FNYEAQ. CDR3 loop: CASSSYPGELFF. The DNA for the CDR3 is TGTGCCAGCAGCTCCTACCCCGGGGAGCTGTTTTTT. Using reference TRBV7-6 and TRBJ2-2 for the parts outside the CDR3, the full variable domain is GAGVSQSPRYKVTKRGQDVALRCDPISGHVSLYWYRQALGQGPEFLTYFNYEAQQDKSGLPNDRFSAERPEGSISTLTIQRTEQRDSAMYRCASSSYPGELFFGEGSRLTVL.

This clonotype has only a few counts. This sequence joins TRBV27 and TRBJ2-3; D is uncertain. Per the germline V gene, CDR1 is MNHEY and CDR2 is SMNVEV (reference sequence). CDR3 size: 14 residues. V was pared by 5 bases and J by 1 base, with 10 bases between. CDR3 in amino acids: CASSQTRRTDTQYF. DNA for the CDR3: TGTGCCAGCAGTCAGACAAGACGCACAGATACGCAGTATTTT.

The J gene is TRBJ2-3, the V gene TRBV20-1, with 9 bases matching TRBD2. This CDR3 is 15 amino acids long. Germline CDR1 is DFQATT and CDR2 is SNEGSKA (reference sequence). With 4 bases clipped from V and 1 base from J, the junction kept 6 bases outside the gene matches. The CDR3 DNA reads as TGCAGTGCTAAAGTAGCGGGAGAAGGCACAGATACGCAGTATTTT. It codes for CSAKVAGEGTDTQYF.

The chain recombines TRBV29-1 with TRBJ2-6, with 9 nucleotides matching TRBD1. V lost 6 bases and J lost 0; bases outside the gene matches: 9. The CDR3 runs to 17 residues. CDR1 and CDR2 from the germline V gene are SQVTM and ANQGSEA. The CDR3, as DNA: TGCAGCGTGGGGGGGCGGACAGGGGACTCTGGGGCCAACGTCCTGACTTTC. Residues: CSVGGRTGDSGANVLTF.

J is TRBJ1-2 and V is TRBV5-1, with 9 bases that match TRBD1. With 0 bases clipped from V and 8 bases from J, the junction kept 8 bases outside the gene matches. The germline V gene has CDR1 SGHRS and CDR2 YFSETQ. The CDR3 loop spans 15 amino acids. In DNA, the CDR3 is TGCGCCAGCAGCTTGGAACCCACAGGGGGCACGGGCTACACCTTC. Amino acid sequence: CASSLEPTGGTGYTF.

This chain links TRBV6-6 with TRBJ2-7; 9 nucleotides line up with TRBD1. Germline V gives CDR1 MNHNY, CDR2 SVGAGI (reference sequence). V lost 6 bases to trimming and J lost 5 bases; unmatched junction nucleotides: 5. CDR3 size: 13 residues. CDR3 DNA: TGTGCCAGCAGACGCGGACAGGGGAACGAGCAGTACTTC. Amino acids: CASRRGQGNEQYF.

This clonotype was seen more than once but under ten times. The rearrangement joins TRBV20-1 to TRBJ1-5; no clear D gene. The CDR3 is made up of 13 amino acids. Trimming removed 0 bases from V and 7 bases from J, with 10 bases in between. From germline, CDR1 is DFQATT and CDR2 SNEGSKA (reference sequence). CDR3 coding DNA: TGCAGTGCTAGAGAGCGGGGTTGGCAGCCCCAGCATTTT. Translated: CSARERGWQPQHF.

This clonotype was counted between two and nine times. The rearrangement links TRBV24-1 to TRBJ2-1, with 7 bases identical to TRBD2. Germline V lookup: CDR1 KGHDR, CDR2 SFDVKD. Losses at the gene ends were 0 bases for V and 4 bases for J; bases not matched to a gene: 8. The CDR3 totals 17 residues. The CDR3 here is CATSDLKASGGYNEQFF. The CDR3 nucleotides are TGTGCCACCAGTGATTTGAAGGCTAGCGGAGGTTACAATGAGCAGTTCTTC.

The V call is TRBV5-1, the J call TRBJ2-7; D could derive from TRBD1 or TRBD2 (5 bases each). Germline CDR1 and CDR2: SGHRS and YFSETQ. This CDR3 is 14 amino acids long. Trimming took off 0 bases at V and 7 bases at J, with 14 bases between the two ends. The DNA of the CDR3 is TGCGCCAGCAGCTTGGGAGGAACCGAGGGGGAGCAGTACTTC. Translating it yields CASSLGGTEGEQYF.

This clonotype showed up many times. The chain carries TRBV7-2 and TRBJ2-1; TRBD2 might be the D (6 bases). This CDR3 region has 15 residues. Between the trimmed V and J ends, which lost 4 bases and 0 bases, there was a span of 10 bases. The germline CDR1 and CDR2 sequences are SGHTA and FQGNSA. CDR3 sequence (DNA): TGTGCCAGCAGCTCTAGCGAAAGCTCCTACAATGAGCAGTTCTTC. Amino acid sequence: CASSSSESSYNEQFF.

The chain uses TRBV5-6 and TRBJ2-5; no firm D call. V was cut by 4 bases and J by 2 bases, with 18 bases left in between. CDR1 SGHDT and CDR2 YYEEEE come from the germline V gene. The CDR3 is made up of 16 amino acids. CDR3 loop: CASSLPRRADQETQYF. DNA of the CDR3: TGTGCCAGCAGCCTCCCTCGGCGCGCGGATCAAGAGACCCAGTACTTC.

As for this clonotype: A clone one base away is much larger, so this may be a read error. The chain couples TRBV21-1 to TRBJ2-1; TRBD1 is the table's D call and was not checked against the DNA. TRBV21-1 is a known pseudogene. The CDR3 runs to 16 residues. The CDR3 region is CASSTRGGAAYNEQFF. The CDR3 region has the DNA TGTGCCAGCAGCACTCGGGGCGGGGCCGCCTACAATGAGCAGTTCTTC.

This clonotype was seen more than once but under ten times. The chain's CDR3 is CASSSSGGPGELFF. DNA for the CDR3: TGTGCCAGCAGTTCCTCAGGGGGCCCCGGGGAGCTGTTTTTT. The rearrangement uses TRBV12-3 or TRBV12-4 and TRBJ2-2, with 8 bases identical to TRBD1. With V trimmed by 4 bases and J by 6 bases, 4 bases remained unmatched. The CDR3 consists of 14 residues.

This chain uses TRBV4-2 with TRBJ2-2; 12 bases agree with TRBD2. Germline-derived CDR1 and CDR2 are LGHNA and YNFKEQ. Trimming removed 5 bases from V and 3 bases from J; junction bases left unmatched: 1. The CDR3 contains 15 residues. CDR3 nucleotides: TGTGCCAGCAGCGGACTAGCGGGACACACCGGGGAGCTGTTTTTT. Translation: CASSGLAGHTGELFF.

This clonotype was recorded only once. The chain combines TRBV12-3 or TRBV12-4 with TRBJ2-4; D call uncertain. CDR3 size: 14 residues. V lost 6 bases, J lost 0 bases, and 9 bases lay in between. The CDR3 loop reads CASRSDIAKNIQYF. The CDR3 nucleotides read TGTGCCAGCAGATCCGATATAGCCAAAAACATTCAGTACTTC.